A single TCR beta chain is shown here with its context. The same CDR3 is also encoded by other DNA sequences in this sample. This entry belongs to a study of shared clonotypes between healthy human individuals. Looked up from germline, CDR1 is MNHNY and CDR2 is SVGAGI (reference sequence). V dropped 5 bases and J dropped 1; count of bases not matched to a gene: 2. The length of the CDR3 is 14 residues. Profiled with immunoSEQ multiplex PCR; TCRdb holds only in-frame clones, not every one. The sample has some 2.1 million clones, approximately 95% seen once. The source is a man aged 18 to 29 in good health. V gene TRBV6-6 combines with J gene TRBJ2-3; TRBD2 aligns across 8 bases. The sample consisted of naive CD4+ T cells sorted from blood. Sample subset: CD45RA+ positively selected. The CDR3 coding sequence is TGTGCCAGCAGTCAGACTAGCGGCACAGATACGCAGTATTTT. Its translation: CASSQTSGTDTQYF.